The 5 T cell receptor beta chains below were found in one sample sequenced in a study of cytomegalovirus exposure and HLA in healthy donors (dated by TCRdb to about 2017). Libraries were built with the immunoSEQ multiplex PCR assay. The multiplex PCR relied on a mix of 60 forward primers for TCR Vbeta segments and 13 reverse primers for TCR Jbeta segments. The immuneACCESS repertoire file appears here via TCRdb, limited to in-frame rearrangements. These files lack a portion of the clones; in checked studies, under half of the deficit traces to unresolved V genes, and the cause of the others is not known. For this sample the table gives 200,000 or so clones, of which about 70% were detected only once. Of the sample, about 2.8% is held by the ten largest clones. What was sequenced was PBMCs. The receptors here all came from a man aged 40-50 years in good health and CMV-seropositive.

This chain links TRBV6-1 with TRBJ1-6; D is undetermined. The CDR3 contains 14 residues. The germline V and J ends were trimmed by 2 bases and 5 bases, with 7 bases remaining between them. Germline V gene lookup returns CDR1 MNHNS and CDR2 SASEGT. The CDR3 loop reads CASSESRNNSPLHF. CDR3 DNA sequence: TGTGCCAGCAGTGAATCCAGGAATAATTCACCCCTCCACTTT.

The V call is TRBV5-1, the J call TRBJ2-3; tentatively, D is TRBD1 (5 bases). Per germline, CDR1 SGHRS and CDR2 YFSETQ. CDR3 length: 16 amino acids. V was cut by 0 bases and J by 1 base, with 12 bases left in between. The CDR3 region is CASSLEGRRGTDTQYF. Written as DNA, the CDR3 is TGCGCCAGCAGCTTGGAGGGGCGTCGGGGCACAGATACGCAGTATTTT.

This clone appeared a few times. The rearrangement uses TRBV2 and TRBJ2-5, with a tentative D call TRBD1 (5 bases). This CDR3 has 13 amino acids. Germline values: CDR1 SNHLY, CDR2 FYNNEI. The germline V and J ends were trimmed by 2 bases and 4 bases, with 8 bases remaining between them. CDR3 residues: CASSERGLETQYF. DNA of the CDR3: TGTGCCAGCAGTGAAAGGGGCCTAGAGACCCAGTACTTC.

This clone has a handful of counts. This sample includes further DNA sequences coding for the same CDR3. The rearrangement joins TRBV7-9 to TRBJ1-5; D unresolved. Per the germline V gene, CDR1 is SEHNR and CDR2 is FQNEAQ (reference sequence). The CDR3 is 12 amino acids. V was pared by 4 bases and J by 4 bases, with 5 bases between. The CDR3 DNA reads TGTGCCAGCAGCTCCCTGAATCAGCCCCAGCATTTT. Translated, it gives CASSSLNQPQHF.

The chain carries TRBV19 and TRBJ1-1, with TRBD1 as a possible D gene (5 bases). Trimming took off 4 bases at V and 8 bases at J, with 14 bases between the two ends. This CDR3 is 13 amino acids long. Germline CDR1 is LNHDA and CDR2 is SQIVND (reference sequence). Here the CDR3 reads CASSREGMREAFF. The CDR3 DNA reads as TGTGCCAGTAGTAGGGAGGGGATGAGGGAAGCTTTCTTT.